Listed below are T cell receptor beta chains from one sample, sequenced in a study of T cell responses to AZD1222 COVID-19 vaccine. Produced via immunoSEQ multiplex PCR; TCRdb's table is partial and in-frame only. In the table there are 70,000 to 90,000 clones, roughly 83% of which are singletons. Source: peripheral blood, taken on day 0 of AZD1222 vaccination. The origin of the receptors is an adult in good health. Both conserved end residues are part of each CDR3. The order of the fields is J gene, clone size, D gene, V gene, CDR3 protein, CDR3 DNA. The D gene is left open where the match is weak. Part of the rows lack a size; the others show once, few, many or a class for expanded clones.

>TRBJ1-6|once|TRBD1|TRBV7-9
CASSPGQGDSGAPLHF
TGTGCCAGCAGCCCTGGACAGGGGGATTCAGGGGCACCCCTCCACTTT
>TRBJ2-1|NA|TRBD2|TRBV19
CASSAYSGGIYEQFF
TGTGCCAGTAGTGCCTATAGCGGGGGAATTTATGAGCAGTTCTTC
>TRBJ1-4|NA|NA|TRBV24-1
CATSDLLPTNEKLFF
TGTGCCACCAGTGATCTCCTACCAACTAATGAAAAACTGTTTTTT
>TRBJ2-3|NA|TRBD2|TRBV10-1
CASSGGASGGTDTQYF
TGCGCCAGCAGTGGTGGGGCTAGCGGGGGTACAGATACGCAGTATTTT
>TRBJ1-5|NA|NA|TRBV24-1
CATSDSAGGSQPQHF
TGTGCCACCAGTGATTCGGCAGGCGGGAGTCAGCCCCAGCATTTT
>TRBJ1-2|NA|NA|TRBV18
CASSPPERGYGYTF
TGTGCCAGCTCACCACCAGAAAGGGGCTATGGCTACACCTTC
>TRBJ2-3|NA|NA|TRBV11-3
CASSLTGNTDTQYF
TGTGCCAGCAGCTTAACAGGGAACACAGATACGCAGTATTTT
>TRBJ1-2|NA|TRBD1|TRBV30
CAGELTGHYGYTF
TGTGCCGGGGAATTGACAGGGCACTATGGCTACACCTTC
>TRBJ1-2|once|NA|TRBV18
CASSPRNLYGYTF
TGTGCCAGCTCACCACGGAACCTCTATGGCTACACCTTC
>TRBJ1-6|NA|TRBD1|TRBV30
CAWMRGPDRPLHF
TGTGCCTGGATGAGGGGGCCCGACCGACCCCTCCACTTT
>TRBJ2-3|NA|TRBD1|TRBV29-1
CSTSGGGTDTQYF
TGCAGCACGTCAGGGGGCGGCACAGATACGCAGTATTTT
>TRBJ2-1|NA|NA|TRBV29-1
CSVGSNEQFF
TGCAGCGTTGGGTCCAATGAGCAGTTCTTC
>TRBJ2-3|NA|NA|TRBV7-9
CASSLMQGTDTQYF
TGTGCCAGCAGCTTAATGCAGGGGACAGATACGCAGTATTTT
>TRBJ2-7|NA|TRBD2|TRBV5-1
CASSQPASGSAHEQYF
TGCGCCAGCAGCCAGCCAGCTAGCGGGAGCGCCCACGAGCAGTACTTC
>TRBJ2-1|NA|NA|TRBV7-2
CASSLAVGAYNEQFF
TGTGCCAGCAGCTTAGCCGTAGGGGCCTACAATGAGCAGTTCTTC
>TRBJ2-3|NA|TRBD2|TRBV27
CASSPTLASGTTDTQYF
TGTGCCAGCAGTCCCACACTCGCTAGCGGAACCACAGATACGCAGTATTTT
>TRBJ2-3|NA|TRBD2|TRBV18
CASSPLFRGADTQYF
TGTGCCAGCTCACCACTTTTCCGGGGGGCAGATACGCAGTATTTT
>TRBJ2-1|NA|NA|TRBV24-1
CATSDWGSNEQFF
TGTGCCACCAGTGACTGGGGGTCGAATGAGCAGTTCTTC
>TRBJ2-5|once|NA|TRBV3-1/TRBV3-2
CASSRGPGPSQETQYF
TGTGCCAGCAGCCGAGGGCCAGGGCCATCACAAGAGACCCAGTACTTC
>TRBJ1-2|few|NA|TRBV10-3
CAISETRDNHGYTF
TGTGCCATCAGTGAAACCCGGGACAACCATGGCTACACCTTC
>TRBJ1-2|NA|NA|TRBV19
CASRQGGHYGYTF
TGTGCGTCGCGGCAGGGAGGGCACTATGGCTACACCTTC
>TRBJ2-7|NA|NA|TRBV20-1
CSASTGREQYF
TGCAGTGCTTCGACGGGTAGGGAGCAGTACTTC
>TRBJ2-1|NA|TRBD2|TRBV4-3
CASSQSRGGAGVFF
TGCGCCAGCAGCCAATCTAGGGGGGGAGCGGGAGTATTCTTC
>TRBJ1-1|NA|NA|TRBV3-1/TRBV3-2
CASSHRRGVDSFLVAFF
TGTGCCAGCAGCCATCGCCGCGGGGTGGATTCATTCCTGGTGGCTTTCTTT
>TRBJ2-1|NA|TRBD1|TRBV27
CASSFGTGVRNEQFF
TGTGCCAGCAGTTTCGGTACAGGGGTGAGGAATGAGCAGTTCTTC
>TRBJ1-2|NA|NA|TRBV3-1/TRBV3-2
CASSQVTGYGYGYTF
TGTGCCAGCAGCCAAGTTACAGGTTACGGCTATGGCTACACCTTC
>TRBJ2-7|NA|TRBD1|TRBV24-1
CATSDRTDREDEQYF
TGTGCCACCAGTGACCGCACGGACAGGGAAGACGAGCAGTACTTC
>TRBJ2-6|NA|NA|TRBV27
CASTRARGANVLTF
TGTGCCAGCACCAGGGCGCGTGGGGCCAACGTCCTGACTTTC
>TRBJ1-1|NA|NA|TRBV29-1
CSVEQVEGTEAFF
TGCAGCGTTGAACAAGTAGAGGGTACTGAAGCTTTCTTT
>TRBJ2-2|NA|NA|TRBV20-1
CSASGTGEAGELFF
TGCAGTGCTAGTGGTACAGGGGAGGCCGGGGAGCTGTTTTTT
>TRBJ1-5|once|TRBD1|TRBV19
CASRDLFGTGTNSNQPQHF
TGTGCCAGTAGAGATTTGTTCGGGACAGGGACGAATAGCAATCAGCCCCAGCATTTT
>TRBJ2-7|NA|NA|TRBV2
CASSVEGATYEQYF
TGTGCCAGCAGTGTGGAAGGGGCGACCTACGAGCAGTACTTC
>TRBJ1-1|NA|NA|TRBV5-1
CASSLVSIGLGTEAFF
TGCGCCAGCAGCTTGGTGAGCATCGGCCTGGGCACTGAAGCTTTCTTT
>TRBJ2-5|NA|NA|TRBV5-6
CASSLLEGETQYF
TGTGCCAGCAGCTTACTAGAGGGGGAGACCCAGTACTTC
>TRBJ2-2|NA|TRBD2|TRBV4-3
CASSQDMGTSGIGNTGELFF
TGCGCCAGCAGCCAAGACATGGGGACTAGCGGGATCGGGAACACCGGGGAGCTGTTTTTT
>TRBJ1-5|NA|NA|TRBV6-2/TRBV6-3
CASSYIAGDQPQHF
TGTGCCAGCAGTTACATCGCAGGGGATCAGCCCCAGCATTTT
>TRBJ2-1|NA|TRBD2|TRBV3-1/TRBV3-2
CASSHRVGTSDHEQFF
TGTGCCAGCAGCCACAGGGTCGGGACTAGCGACCATGAGCAGTTCTTC
>TRBJ1-4|NA|NA|TRBV4-1
CASSQDRGENEKLFF
TGCGCCAGCAGCCAAGATCGAGGGGAGAATGAAAAACTGTTTTTT
>TRBJ1-4|NA|NA|TRBV7-9
CASTRWGGPGLGNEKLFF
TGTGCCAGCACCCGGTGGGGGGGGCCGGGTCTGGGTAATGAAAAACTGTTTTTT
>TRBJ1-1|NA|NA|TRBV3-1/TRBV3-2
CASSQVIGGSSEAFF
TGTGCCAGCAGCCAAGTAATAGGAGGTAGTTCCGAAGCTTTCTTT
>TRBJ1-2|NA|NA|TRBV5-8
CASSLWVNREVGYGYTF
TGTGCCAGCAGCTTGTGGGTGAACAGGGAGGTCGGCTATGGCTACACCTTC
>TRBJ1-1|NA|NA|TRBV6-4
CASSVGPPANTEAFF
TGTGCCAGCAGTGTCGGTCCCCCGGCGAACACTGAAGCTTTCTTT
>TRBJ1-5|NA|TRBD1|TRBV6-4
CASSKNRDREGQPQHF
TGTGCCAGCAGTAAAAACCGGGACAGGGAAGGTCAGCCCCAGCATTTT
>TRBJ2-5|once|TRBD1|TRBV5-1
CASSLDRGFQETQYF
TGCGCCAGCAGCTTGGACAGGGGGTTCCAAGAGACCCAGTACTTC
>TRBJ2-7|NA|NA|TRBV9
CASSVGPGHSYEQYF
TGTGCCAGCAGCGTGGGACCGGGACACTCCTACGAGCAGTACTTC